This T cell receptor beta chain derives from a study of blood T cells in healthy people across ages. With a J-beta primer mix and a sample-barcoded 5' primer, a second PCR ran about 7 to 12 cycles. Every cDNA molecule bore a tag from a template-switch adaptor containing 12 random nucleotides. Per sample, CDR3-containing paired-end reads numbered at least 3 million. TCRdb used MiXCR to reprocess the 5' RACE reads, holding one entry per CDR3 protein. Altogether 890,000 or so distinct CDR3 sequences are present, approximately 67% being singletons, with the ten largest covering 25% to 35%. The CDR3 is 15 residues long. Germline lookup yields CDR1 MDHEN and CDR2 SYDVKM. Trimming cost V 5 bases and J 8 bases; bases outside gene matches: 7. Total RNA was extracted at no less than 6 micrograms per sample.

The specimen sequenced was blood. This chain joins TRBV28 and TRBJ1-6; 9 bases agree with TRBD1. This TCR derives from a man aged 30-40 years in good health. The CDR3 loop is CASSPGDRADSPLHF. The CDR3 nucleotides are TGTGCCAGCAGTCCCGGGGACAGGGCCGATTCACCCCTCCACTTT.